Listed below are T cell receptor beta chains from one sample, sequenced in a study of blood T cells in healthy people across ages. From the 5' RACE reads, TCRdb called clonotypes with MiXCR, one entry per CDR3 protein. The sample holds approximately 1.5 million distinct CDR3 sequences; roughly 43% are singletons and the top ten take under 5%. Sequenced: blood. The receptors were gathered from a woman aged 18 to 35 in good health. Both conserved end residues are part of each CDR3. The D gene is left open where the match is weak. Size values are once, few and many counts, or a class for expanded clones, and some rows have none.

d_gene: .
v_gene: TRBV2
abundance: many
j_gene: TRBJ1-5
CDR3nt: TGTGCCAGCAGTGAAGCGCACAGGACCAACAATCAGCCCCAGCATTTT
CDR3aa: CASSEAHRTNNQPQHF

d_gene: .
v_gene: TRBV6-1
abundance: .
j_gene: TRBJ2-7
CDR3nt: TGTGCCAGCAGTGATCTGGTCCACGAGCAGTACTTC
CDR3aa: CASSDLVHEQYF

d_gene: .
v_gene: TRBV5-1
abundance: .
j_gene: TRBJ2-7
CDR3nt: TGCGCCAGCAGCTTGGCGGGGTACCTAGACAAGCAGTACTTC
CDR3aa: CASSLAGYLDKQYF

d_gene: .
v_gene: TRBV6-6
abundance: .
j_gene: TRBJ1-1
CDR3nt: TGTGCCAGCAGTTACCTGGGCAGGGTAACAACTGAAGCTTTCTTT
CDR3aa: CASSYLGRVTTEAFF

d_gene: .
v_gene: TRBV5-1
abundance: .
j_gene: TRBJ2-7
CDR3nt: TGCGCCAGCAGCAACCGGGACAAGTACGAGCAGTACTTC
CDR3aa: CASSNRDKYEQYF

d_gene: .
v_gene: TRBV4-3
abundance: .
j_gene: TRBJ1-1
CDR3nt: TGCGCCAGCAGCCAAGAGCGTTCGCCCACTGAAGCTTTCTTT
CDR3aa: CASSQERSPTEAFF

d_gene: .
v_gene: TRBV3-1
abundance: few
j_gene: TRBJ2-7
CDR3nt: TGTGCCAGCAGCCAACTCCCGTACGAGCAGTACTTC
CDR3aa: CASSQLPYEQYF

d_gene: .
v_gene: TRBV9
abundance: .
j_gene: TRBJ1-2
CDR3nt: TGTGCCAGCAGCGTATTGGGAACTGGCGGCTACACCTTC
CDR3aa: CASSVLGTGGYTF

d_gene: .
v_gene: TRBV4-3
abundance: once
j_gene: TRBJ1-1
CDR3nt: TGCGCCAGCAGCCAAGATCACCATCTGAACACTGAAGCTTTCTTT
CDR3aa: CASSQDHHLNTEAFF

d_gene: .
v_gene: TRBV11-2
abundance: .
j_gene: TRBJ1-2
CDR3nt: TGTGCCAGCAGCTTGTGGGCTTTTCGGAGAGGCTATGGCTACACCTTT
CDR3aa: CASSLWAFRRGYGYTF

d_gene: .
v_gene: TRBV12-3/TRBV12-4
abundance: .
j_gene: TRBJ1-1
CDR3nt: TGTGCCAGCAGCTTTACGTCCTTGAACCCTGAAGCTTTCTTT
CDR3aa: CASSFTSLNPEAFF

d_gene: TRBD2
v_gene: TRBV18
abundance: once
j_gene: TRBJ2-1
CDR3nt: TGTGCCAGCTCACCACCACTAGCGACCTACAATGAGCAGTTCTTC
CDR3aa: CASSPPLATYNEQFF

d_gene: .
v_gene: TRBV29-1
abundance: many
j_gene: TRBJ1-2
CDR3nt: TGCAGCGTTGACCTCTCAGGGTATGGCTACACCTTC
CDR3aa: CSVDLSGYGYTF

d_gene: .
v_gene: TRBV7-8
abundance: .
j_gene: TRBJ1-1
CDR3nt: TGTGCCAGCAGCCGCAGCATAAGGGACACTGAAGCTTTCTTT
CDR3aa: CASSRSIRDTEAFF

d_gene: .
v_gene: TRBV27
abundance: .
j_gene: TRBJ2-1
CDR3nt: TGTGCCAGCAGTCACGTGACCAATGAGCAGTTCTTC
CDR3aa: CASSHVTNEQFF

d_gene: .
v_gene: TRBV12-3/TRBV12-4
abundance: few
j_gene: TRBJ1-5
CDR3nt: TGTGCCAGCAGTGTTCAGTATAGCAATCAGCCCCAGCATTTT
CDR3aa: CASSVQYSNQPQHF

d_gene: TRBD2
v_gene: TRBV4-1
abundance: .
j_gene: TRBJ2-5
CDR3nt: TGCGCCAGCAGCCAACTACTAGCGGGAGGTTACAATGAGCAGTACTTC
CDR3aa: CASSQLLAGGYNEQYF

d_gene: .
v_gene: TRBV7-6
abundance: .
j_gene: TRBJ2-7
CDR3nt: TGTGCCAGCAGCTTAACCCCCAGCGTCTCCTACGAGCAGTACTTC
CDR3aa: CASSLTPSVSYEQYF

d_gene: TRBD1
v_gene: TRBV15
abundance: .
j_gene: TRBJ1-2
CDR3nt: TGTGCCACCAGCAGAGTCCGGGACAGGGTTGGCTACACCTTC
CDR3aa: CATSRVRDRVGYTF

d_gene: TRBD2
v_gene: TRBV7-8
abundance: .
j_gene: TRBJ2-7
CDR3nt: TGTGCCAGCAGCTCCCGGACTAGCGCCTGGTTCGAGCAGTACTTC
CDR3aa: CASSSRTSAWFEQYF

d_gene: .
v_gene: TRBV20-1
abundance: few
j_gene: TRBJ2-2
CDR3nt: TGCAGTGCTAGTGAAGGGCGTTTGGAGAACGGGGAGCTGTTTTTT
CDR3aa: CSASEGRLENGELFF

d_gene: .
v_gene: TRBV12-1
abundance: .
j_gene: TRBJ2-3
CDR3nt: TGTGCCAGCACTCCTTTCCGGGAGAAGGGAGGCACAGATACGCAGTATTTT
CDR3aa: CASTPFREKGGTDTQYF

d_gene: TRBD1
v_gene: TRBV7-2
abundance: .
j_gene: TRBJ2-5
CDR3nt: TGTGCCAGCAGCTTAACCGGGACAGCCCAAGAGACCCAGTACTTC
CDR3aa: CASSLTGTAQETQYF

d_gene: .
v_gene: TRBV18
abundance: .
j_gene: TRBJ2-5
CDR3nt: TGTGCCAGCTCACCACAATTGGGAGAGACCCAGTACTTC
CDR3aa: CASSPQLGETQYF

d_gene: .
v_gene: TRBV6-5
abundance: .
j_gene: TRBJ2-6
CDR3nt: TGTGCCAGCAGCCAACACGACTCTGGGGCCAACGTCCTGACTTTC
CDR3aa: CASSQHDSGANVLTF

d_gene: .
v_gene: TRBV29-1
abundance: few
j_gene: TRBJ1-1
CDR3nt: TGCAGCGTTCGGAGAACTGAAGCTTTCTTT
CDR3aa: CSVRRTEAFF

d_gene: .
v_gene: TRBV20-1
abundance: .
j_gene: TRBJ1-2
CDR3nt: TGCAGTGCTAGAGACACACGAGTTAACTATGGCTACACCTTC
CDR3aa: CSARDTRVNYGYTF

d_gene: TRBD1
v_gene: TRBV7-2
abundance: .
j_gene: TRBJ2-3
CDR3nt: TGTGCCAGCAGCTTTTTACCGGGACAGGGTACGCAGTATTTT
CDR3aa: CASSFLPGQGTQYF

d_gene: .
v_gene: TRBV20-1
abundance: .
j_gene: TRBJ2-5
CDR3nt: TGCAGTGCTAGAAAGGCAAATACCTACAATGAGCAGTACTTC
CDR3aa: CSARKANTYNEQYF

d_gene: .
v_gene: TRBV20-1
abundance: few
j_gene: TRBJ1-2
CDR3nt: TGCAGTCACAGCGCCTCAGCTAACTATGGCTACACCTTC
CDR3aa: CSHSASANYGYTF

d_gene: .
v_gene: TRBV4-3
abundance: .
j_gene: TRBJ2-7
CDR3nt: TGCGCCAGCAGCCAAGATATCGGGGGACTCCCCTACGAGCAGTACTTC
CDR3aa: CASSQDIGGLPYEQYF

d_gene: TRBD2
v_gene: TRBV12-3/TRBV12-4
abundance: few
j_gene: TRBJ2-5
CDR3nt: TGTGCCAGCAGTTGGGACCGGGGGGGATACAATGAGCAGTACTTC
CDR3aa: CASSWDRGGYNEQYF

d_gene: .
v_gene: TRBV29-1
abundance: few
j_gene: TRBJ2-5
CDR3nt: TGCAGCGTTGGACAGTGGCAAGAGACCCAGTACTTC
CDR3aa: CSVGQWQETQYF